The entry below describes one TCR beta chain. The CDR3 totals 15 residues. CDR1 and CDR2 (germline): MNHGY, SAAAGT. The V and J ends lost 0 bases and 2 bases respectively, with 8 bases between them. This sample was included in a study of PD-L1 blockade in urothelial cancer. Overall study context: Dosed intravenously at 1,200 mg every 3 weeks, atezolizumab was initiated by patients in the mid-2010s. Prior exposure to chemotherapy in patients amounted to 0 to 3 regimens received.

Scientists quantified FFPE tumor DNA, relying on amplified housekeeping genes. Profiling relied on immunoSEQ multiplex PCR, and the TCRdb table lists in-frame clones only, not all of them. The sample lists approximately 35,000 clones, roughly 38% occurring once. This chain uses TRBV6-8 with TRBJ1-3, with unresolved D. This clonotype was sampled from a man aged 55 to 70 with urothelial cancer. Sample: tumor tissue, taken before atezolizumab (anti-PD-L1) treatment. Here the CDR3 reads CASSYSIRTGNTIYF. CDR3 nucleotides: TGTGCCAGCAGTTACTCGATCAGGACTGGAAACACCATATATTTT.